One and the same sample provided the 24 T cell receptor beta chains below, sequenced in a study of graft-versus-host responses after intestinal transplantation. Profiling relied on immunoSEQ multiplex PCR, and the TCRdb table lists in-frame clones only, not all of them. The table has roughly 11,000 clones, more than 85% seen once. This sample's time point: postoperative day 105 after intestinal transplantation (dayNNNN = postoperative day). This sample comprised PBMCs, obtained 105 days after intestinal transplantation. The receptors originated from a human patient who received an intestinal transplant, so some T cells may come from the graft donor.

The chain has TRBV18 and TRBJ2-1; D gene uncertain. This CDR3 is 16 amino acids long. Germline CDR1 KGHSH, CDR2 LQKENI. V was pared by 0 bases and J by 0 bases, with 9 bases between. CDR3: CASSPPAQSSYNEQFF. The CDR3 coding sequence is TGTGCCAGCTCACCACCCGCCCAGAGCTCCTACAATGAGCAGTTCTTC. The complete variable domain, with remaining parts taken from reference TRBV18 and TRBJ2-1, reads NAGVMQNPRHLVRRRGQEARLRCSPMKGHSHVYWYRQLPEEGLKFMVYLQKENIIDESGMPKERFSAEFPKEGPSILRIQQVVRGDSAAYFCASSPPAQSSYNEQFFGPGTRLTVL.

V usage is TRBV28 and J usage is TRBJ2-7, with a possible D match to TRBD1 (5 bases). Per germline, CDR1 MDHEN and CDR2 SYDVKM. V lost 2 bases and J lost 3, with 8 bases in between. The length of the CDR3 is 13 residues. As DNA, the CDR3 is TGTGCCAGCAGTTTAGTGACAGACTACGAGCAGTACTTC. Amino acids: CASSLVTDYEQYF. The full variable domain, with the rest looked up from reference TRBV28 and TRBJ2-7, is DVKVTQSSRYLVKRTGEKVFLECVQDMDHENMFWYRQDPGLGLRLIYFSYDVKMKEKGDIPEGYSVSREKKERFSLILESASTNQTSMYLCASSLVTDYEQYFGPGTRLTVT.

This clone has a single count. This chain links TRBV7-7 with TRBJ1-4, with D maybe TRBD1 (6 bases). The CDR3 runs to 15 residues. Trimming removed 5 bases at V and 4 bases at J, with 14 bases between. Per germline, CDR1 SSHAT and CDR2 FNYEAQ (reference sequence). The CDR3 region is CASSLRTVVNEKLFF. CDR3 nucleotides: TGTGCCAGCAGCCTCCGGACAGTCGTTAATGAAAAACTGTTTTTT.

The CDR3 bases are TGTGCCAGCAGCTTATTAGCGGGAGACGCGGATACGCAGTATTTT. Its protein is CASSLLAGDADTQYF. The chain employs TRBV7-6 and TRBJ2-3, with 9 positions matching TRBD2. This CDR3 is 15 amino acids long. V shed 2 bases, J shed 6 bases, and the junction held 6 bases outside the gene matches. Germline V lookup: CDR1 SGHVS, CDR2 FNYEAQ.

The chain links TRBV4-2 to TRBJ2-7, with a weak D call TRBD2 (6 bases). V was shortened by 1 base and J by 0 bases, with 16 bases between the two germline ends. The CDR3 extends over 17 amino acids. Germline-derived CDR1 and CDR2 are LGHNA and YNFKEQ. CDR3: CASSQAGDSVFSYEQYF. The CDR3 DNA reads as TGTGCCAGCAGCCAAGCGGGGGATAGCGTTTTCTCCTACGAGCAGTACTTC.

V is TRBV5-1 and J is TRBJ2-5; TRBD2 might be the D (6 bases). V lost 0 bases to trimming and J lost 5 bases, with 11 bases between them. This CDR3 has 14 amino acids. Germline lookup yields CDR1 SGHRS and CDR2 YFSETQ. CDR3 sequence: CASSLAGEEETQYF. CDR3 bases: TGCGCCAGCAGCTTGGCGGGAGAGGAGGAGACCCAGTACTTC.

This CDR3 is CASSLSSSPSTDTQYF. The CDR3 DNA reads as TGTGCCAGCTCACTTTCCAGCAGCCCTAGCACAGATACGCAGTATTTT. The chain couples TRBV18 to TRBJ2-3; D uncertain. The CDR3 runs 16 residues. Trimming cost V 4 bases and J 0 bases, with 14 bases left between them. The V gene's germline CDR1 is KGHSH and CDR2 LQKENI.

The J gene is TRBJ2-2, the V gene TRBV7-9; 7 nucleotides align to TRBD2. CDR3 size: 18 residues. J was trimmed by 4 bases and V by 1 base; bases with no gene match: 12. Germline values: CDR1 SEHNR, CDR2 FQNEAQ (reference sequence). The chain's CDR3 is CASSLGWRGRGSTGELFF. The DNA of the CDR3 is TGTGCCAGCAGCTTAGGGTGGCGCGGGAGAGGAAGCACCGGGGAGCTGTTTTTT.

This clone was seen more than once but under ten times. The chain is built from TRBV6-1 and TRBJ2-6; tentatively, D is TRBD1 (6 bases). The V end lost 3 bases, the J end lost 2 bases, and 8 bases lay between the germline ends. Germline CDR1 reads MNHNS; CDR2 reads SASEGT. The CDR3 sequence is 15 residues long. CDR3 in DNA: TGTGCCAGCAGTGAGAAGGGGGCTGGGGCCAACGTCCTGACTTTC. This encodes CASSEKGAGANVLTF.

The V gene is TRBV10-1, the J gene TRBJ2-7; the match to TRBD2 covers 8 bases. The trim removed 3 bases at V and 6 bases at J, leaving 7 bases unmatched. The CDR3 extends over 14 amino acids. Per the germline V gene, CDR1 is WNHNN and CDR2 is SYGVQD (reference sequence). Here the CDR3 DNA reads TGCGCCAGCAGTGATGGCGGGAGGCTTTCCGAGCAGTACTTC. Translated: CASSDGGRLSEQYF.

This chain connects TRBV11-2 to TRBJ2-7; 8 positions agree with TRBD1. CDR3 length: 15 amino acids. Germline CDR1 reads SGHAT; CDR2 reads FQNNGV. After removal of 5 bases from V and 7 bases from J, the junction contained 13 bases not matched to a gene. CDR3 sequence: CASSITSRTGWEQYF. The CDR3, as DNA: TGTGCCAGCAGCATAACTTCGCGGACAGGGTGGGAGCAGTACTTC.

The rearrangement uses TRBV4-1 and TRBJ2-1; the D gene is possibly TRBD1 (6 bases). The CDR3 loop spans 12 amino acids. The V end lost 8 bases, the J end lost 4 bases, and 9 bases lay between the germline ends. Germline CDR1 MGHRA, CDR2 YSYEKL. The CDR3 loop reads CASGQNYNEQFF. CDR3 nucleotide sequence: TGCGCCAGCGGACAGAATTACAATGAGCAGTTCTTC.

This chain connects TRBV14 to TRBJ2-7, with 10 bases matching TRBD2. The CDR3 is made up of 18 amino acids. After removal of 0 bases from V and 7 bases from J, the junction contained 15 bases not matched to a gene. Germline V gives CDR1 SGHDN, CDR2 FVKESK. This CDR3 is CASSQDLGLAVPYWEQYF. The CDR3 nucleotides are TGTGCCAGCAGCCAAGATCTTGGACTAGCGGTTCCTTACTGGGAGCAGTACTTC. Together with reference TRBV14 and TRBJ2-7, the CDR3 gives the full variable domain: EAGVTQFPSHSVIEKGQTVTLRCDPISGHDNLYWYRRVMGKEIKFLLHFVKESKQDESGMPNNRFLAERTGGTYSTLKVQPAELEDSGVYFCASSQDLGLAVPYWEQYFGPGTRLTVT.

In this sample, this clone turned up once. The CDR3, as DNA: TGCGCCAGCAGCTTGTCAGGGGCAGAGCCCCAGCATTTT. Translated: CASSLSGAEPQHF. The rearrangement uses TRBV5-1 and TRBJ1-5, with a possible D match to TRBD1 (6 bases). The CDR3 runs 13 residues. V gave up 1 base and J gave up 8 bases, with 10 bases separating them. CDR1 SGHRS and CDR2 YFSETQ come from the germline V gene.

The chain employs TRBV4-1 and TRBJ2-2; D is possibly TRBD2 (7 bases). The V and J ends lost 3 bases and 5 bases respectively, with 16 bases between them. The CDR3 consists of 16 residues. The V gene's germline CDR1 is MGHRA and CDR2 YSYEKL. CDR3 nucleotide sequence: TGCGCCAGCAGCCATCCGGGGGGCGCGGGGACCGGGGAGCTGTTTTTT. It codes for CASSHPGGAGTGELFF.

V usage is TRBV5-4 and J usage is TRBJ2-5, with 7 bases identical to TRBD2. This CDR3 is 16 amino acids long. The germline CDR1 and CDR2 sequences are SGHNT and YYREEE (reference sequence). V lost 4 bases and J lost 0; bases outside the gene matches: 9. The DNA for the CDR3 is TGTGCCAGCAGCCCCGAGGGGAGCGGGGACCAAGAGACCCAGTACTTC. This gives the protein CASSPEGSGDQETQYF.

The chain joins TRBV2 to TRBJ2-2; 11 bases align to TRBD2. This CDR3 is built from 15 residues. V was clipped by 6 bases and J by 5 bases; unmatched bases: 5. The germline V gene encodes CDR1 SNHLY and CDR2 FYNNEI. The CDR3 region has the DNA TGTGCCAGCAGCGGGACTAGCGGATTTACCGGGGAGCTGTTTTTT. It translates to CASSGTSGFTGELFF. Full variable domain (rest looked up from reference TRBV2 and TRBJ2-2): EPEVTQTPSHQVTQMGQEVILRCVPISNHLYFYWYRQILGQKVEFLVSFYNNEISEKSEIFDDQFSVERPDGSNFTLKIRSTKLEDSAMYFCASSGTSGFTGELFFGEGSRLTVL.

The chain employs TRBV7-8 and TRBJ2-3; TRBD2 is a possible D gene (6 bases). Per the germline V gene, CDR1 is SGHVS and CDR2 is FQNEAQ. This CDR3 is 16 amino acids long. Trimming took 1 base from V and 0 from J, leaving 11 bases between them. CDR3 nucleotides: TGTGCCAGCAGCTTAGTCTCCGGGACTAGCACAGATACGCAGTATTTT. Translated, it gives CASSLVSGTSTDTQYF.

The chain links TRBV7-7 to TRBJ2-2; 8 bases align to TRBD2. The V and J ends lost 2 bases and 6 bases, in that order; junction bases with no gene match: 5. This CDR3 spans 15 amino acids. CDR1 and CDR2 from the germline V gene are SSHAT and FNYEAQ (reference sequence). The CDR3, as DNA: TGTGCCAGCAGCTTAAGCGGGAGTAGTGCCGGGGAGCTGTTTTTT. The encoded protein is CASSLSGSSAGELFF.

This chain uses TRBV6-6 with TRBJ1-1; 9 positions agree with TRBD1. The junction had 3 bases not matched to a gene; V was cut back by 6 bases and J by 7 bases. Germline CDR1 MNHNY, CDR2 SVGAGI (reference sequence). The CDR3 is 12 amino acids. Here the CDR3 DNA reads TGTGCCAGCAGACAGGGGGCGGGTGAAGCTTTCTTT. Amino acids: CASRQGAGEAFF.

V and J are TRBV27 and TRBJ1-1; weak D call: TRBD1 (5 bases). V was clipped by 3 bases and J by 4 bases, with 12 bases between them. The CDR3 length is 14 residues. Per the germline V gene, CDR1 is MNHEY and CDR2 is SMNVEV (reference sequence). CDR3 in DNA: TGTGCCAGCAGTTTTGACGGGGGTAGCACTGAAGCTTTCTTT. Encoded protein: CASSFDGGSTEAFF.

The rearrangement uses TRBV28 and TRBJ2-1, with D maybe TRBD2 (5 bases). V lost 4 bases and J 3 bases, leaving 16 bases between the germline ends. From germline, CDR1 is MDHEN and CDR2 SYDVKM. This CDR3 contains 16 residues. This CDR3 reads CASSSFAGVHYNEQFF. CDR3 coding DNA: TGTGCCAGCAGTTCCTTTGCGGGTGTACACTACAATGAGCAGTTCTTC.

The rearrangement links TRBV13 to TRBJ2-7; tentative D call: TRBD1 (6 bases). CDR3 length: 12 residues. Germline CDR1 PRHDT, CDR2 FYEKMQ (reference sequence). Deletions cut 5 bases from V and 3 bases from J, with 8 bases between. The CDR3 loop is CASSQGGYEQYF. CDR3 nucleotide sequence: TGTGCCAGCAGCCAAGGGGGCTACGAGCAGTACTTC. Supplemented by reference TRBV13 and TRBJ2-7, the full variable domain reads AAGVIQSPRHLIKEKRETATLKCYPIPRHDTVYWYQQGPGQDPQFLISFYEKMQSDKGSIPDRFSAQQFSDYHSELNMSSLELGDSALYFCASSQGGYEQYFGPGTRLTVT.

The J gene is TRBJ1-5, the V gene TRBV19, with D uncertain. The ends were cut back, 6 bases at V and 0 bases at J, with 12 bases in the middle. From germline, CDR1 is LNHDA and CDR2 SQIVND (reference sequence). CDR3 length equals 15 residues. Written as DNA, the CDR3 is TGTGCCAGTAGCATCGGCGGGTATAGCAATCAGCCCCAGCATTTT. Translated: CASSIGGYSNQPQHF.